This T cell receptor (beta chain) was retrieved from a study of T cell responses to AZD1222 COVID-19 vaccine. This CDR3 has 15 amino acids. The germline V gene encodes CDR1 SGHNT and CDR2 YYREEE (reference sequence). Germline trimming cut 0 bases from V and 4 bases from J; bases unmatched to any gene: 6. TCRdb's table, derived via immunoSEQ multiplex PCR, lists solely in-frame clones and lacks some. The data show about 120,000 clones, with approximately 85% seen just once and about 8.6% held by the top ten. Study results and limitations: CD4 TCRs covered the whole spike, strongest at regions 160-218 and 743-854. The study found Spike-specific TCR breadth and depth rose after two AZD1222 doses.

Concerning this clone itself: Its antigen is currently unknown.

Sequences were derived from peripheral blood, sampled on day 0 of AZD1222 vaccination. The rearrangement uses TRBV5-4 and TRBJ1-2, with TRBD1 matching 7 bases. The clonotype originates from an adult in good health. The CDR3 spells CASSLEDRAVYGYTF. DNA for the CDR3: TGTGCCAGCAGCTTGGAAGACAGGGCCGTCTATGGCTACACCTTC.